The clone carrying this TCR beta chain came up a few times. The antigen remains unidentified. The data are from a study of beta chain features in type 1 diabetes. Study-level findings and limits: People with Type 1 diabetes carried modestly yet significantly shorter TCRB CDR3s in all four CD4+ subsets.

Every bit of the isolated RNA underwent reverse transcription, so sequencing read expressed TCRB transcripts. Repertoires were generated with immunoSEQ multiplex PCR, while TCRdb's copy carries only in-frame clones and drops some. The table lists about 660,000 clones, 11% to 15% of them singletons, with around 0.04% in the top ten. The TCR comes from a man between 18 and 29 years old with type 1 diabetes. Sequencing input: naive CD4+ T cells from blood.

The CDR3: CASSQIVGIQETQYF. The CDR3, as DNA: TGCGCCAGCAGCCAGATAGTAGGGATCCAAGAGACCCAGTACTTC. This chain joins TRBV4-3 and TRBJ2-5; the D is unclear. CDR3 length: 15 amino acids. The ends were cut back, 3 bases at V and 1 base at J, with 12 bases in the middle. The germline V gene encodes CDR1 LGHNA and CDR2 YSLEER.